A single T cell receptor (beta chain) is shown here with its context. Authors' data handling: By means of reference gene primer amplification, nucleated cell counts were estimated. Profiled with immunoSEQ multiplex PCR; TCRdb holds only in-frame clones, not every one. V and J calls and clone size follow that table, whereas D and trimming were derived from the DNA. The sample comprises about 160,000 clones, about 80% of which are singletons, and roughly 8.4% rests with the top ten. The data stem from a study of blood T cell repertoires in COVID-19. Background on the study: Researchers got acute and convalescent COVID-19 samples from the United States, Italy and Spain. From T cells, B-cell-depleted T cells, or PBMCs came the material, which was cDNA or gDNA.

Trimming left V 1 base short and J 5 bases short, with 13 bases between. Germline V gene data show CDR1 as LGHDT and CDR2 as YNNKEL (reference sequence). The CDR3 has 15 amino acids. Sequencing used peripheral blood. This chain connects TRBV3-1 (or the pseudogene TRBV3-2) to TRBJ2-3; D might be TRBD1 (5 bases). This TCR was sampled from a man aged 55 to 70 with acute or convalescent COVID-19. CDR3 sequence (DNA): TGTGCCAGCAGCCAAGTGGATAGGGGTGGAGATACGCAGTATTTT. This encodes CASSQVDRGGDTQYF.